The 13 T cell receptor beta chains below come from one sample, sequenced in a study of cytomegalovirus exposure and HLA in healthy donors. The PCR ran on 60 Vbeta and 13 Jbeta primers. Repertoires were generated with immunoSEQ multiplex PCR, while TCRdb's copy carries only in-frame clones and drops some. Here the sample spans more than 85,000 clones, just under 80% being singletons. Sequencing was carried out using PBMCs. All receptors derive from a male donor in good health and CMV-seronegative.

Ten or more counts support this clone. The chain uses TRBV30 and TRBJ2-7; TRBD2 might be the D (6 bases). The CDR3 extends over 11 amino acids. The germline CDR1 and CDR2 sequences are GTSNPN and SVGIG (reference sequence). DNA of the CDR3: TGTGGCGGAGGGCTGGGTTACGAGCAGTACTTC. This codes for CGGGLGYEQYF.

This chain links TRBV9 with TRBJ2-2; D may be TRBD2 (6 bases). Trimming left V 4 bases short and J 6 bases short, with 19 bases between. The CDR3 sequence is 16 residues long. The germline gives CDR1 SGDLS, CDR2 YYNGEE. DNA for the CDR3: TGTGCCAGCAGCTACCCCGGAGGGGTCTATGCCGGGGAGCTGTTTTTT. Its translation: CASSYPGGVYAGELFF.

This clone was detected ten times or more. Other DNA sequences in this specimen translate into the identical CDR3. V usage is TRBV18 and J usage is TRBJ1-1, with D possibly being TRBD1 (6 bases). The CDR3 is made up of 14 amino acids. V lost 1 base and J 1 base, leaving 7 bases between the germline ends. Germline V gene sequence: CDR1 KGHSH, CDR2 LQKENI. CDR3 sequence (DNA): TGTGCCAGCTCACCACGAGGGGGGAACACTGAAGCTTTCTTT. This translates into CASSPRGGNTEAFF.

DNA of the CDR3: TGTGCCAGCAGCTTGGACAGGGGACAAGAGACCCAGTACTTC. This translates into CASSLDRGQETQYF. The chain is built from TRBV7-8 and TRBJ2-5; 9 bases are shared with TRBD1. The CDR3 consists of 14 residues. J was trimmed by 2 bases and V by 3 bases; bases with no gene match: 1. CDR1 SGHVS and CDR2 FQNEAQ come from the germline V gene.

The rearrangement uses TRBV9 and TRBJ1-2; the match to TRBD1 covers 11 bases. This CDR3 spans 14 amino acids. Looked up from germline, CDR1 is SGDLS and CDR2 is YYNGEE. Trimming removed 3 bases from V and 8 bases from J; junction bases left unmatched: 6. The CDR3 spells CASSAGQGAGGYTF. CDR3 nucleotides: TGTGCCAGCAGCGCCGGACAGGGGGCGGGGGGCTACACCTTC.

This clone was detected only a few times. This sequence joins TRBV5-4 and TRBJ1-1; D might be TRBD1 (5 bases). The germline V gene has CDR1 SGHNT and CDR2 YYREEE (reference sequence). Trimming pared 5 bases from V and 5 bases from J, leaving 7 bases between. The CDR3 length is 11 residues. Here the CDR3 DNA reads TGTGCCAGCAGGGAGGGGACTGAAGCTTTCTTT. It is translated as CASREGTEAFF.

The V call is TRBV19, the J call TRBJ2-2; weak D call: TRBD2 (5 bases). The CDR3 is made up of 15 amino acids. Trimming left V 3 bases short and J 2 bases short, with 10 bases between. Germline CDR1 is LNHDA and CDR2 is SQIVND (reference sequence). The DNA of the CDR3 is TGTGCCAGTAGTATGATAGGGAGTAACACCGGGGAGCTGTTTTTT. Residues: CASSMIGSNTGELFF.

V and J are TRBV6-6 and TRBJ1-5; 7 positions match TRBD1. The CDR3 contains 14 residues. The V segment lost 9 bases and the J segment 5 bases; nucleotides outside the gene matches: 10. CDR1 and CDR2 from the germline V gene are MNHNY and SVGAGI (reference sequence). The CDR3 bases are TGTGCCAGTATGACAGGGATTGGAGATCAGCCCCAGCATTTT. Its translation is CASMTGIGDQPQHF.

The chain joins TRBV9 to TRBJ2-3; D may be TRBD2 (6 bases). The CDR3 extends over 15 amino acids. Germline V gives CDR1 SGDLS, CDR2 YYNGEE. Deletions cut 1 base from V and 6 bases from J, with 15 bases between. The CDR3 nucleotides are TGTGCCAGCAGCGTACGCGGGGAGGTTGTGGATACGCAGTATTTT. Translating it yields CASSVRGEVVDTQYF.

This chain links TRBV29-1 with TRBJ2-7, with TRBD2 identical over 10 bases. Germline CDR1 reads SQVTM; CDR2 reads ANQGSEA. V lost 3 bases and J lost 0; bases outside the gene matches: 2. The CDR3 is 14 residues long. The CDR3 coding sequence is TGCAGCGTTGAGGGGACTAGCGACTCCTACGAGCAGTACTTC. Its translation is CSVEGTSDSYEQYF.

V is TRBV7-2 and J is TRBJ2-1; maybe TRBD2 (6 bases). This CDR3 contains 17 residues. V was trimmed by 4 bases and J by 0 bases, leaving 16 bases between them. Germline lookup yields CDR1 SGHTA and CDR2 FQGNSA. The CDR3 nucleotides read TGTGCCAGCAGCTGGTCCGGGACTCTCATCTCCTACAATGAGCAGTTCTTC. Translated, it gives CASSWSGTLISYNEQFF.

The rearrangement joins TRBV5-1 to TRBJ2-3, with 7 bases fitting TRBD1. The CDR3 is made up of 15 amino acids. Germline V lookup: CDR1 SGHRS, CDR2 YFSETQ. J lost 1 base, V lost 0 bases, and 2 bases had no gene match. The CDR3 region has the DNA TGCGCCAGCAGCTTGGGACAGGGAGGCACAGATACGCAGTATTTT. Translation gives CASSLGQGGTDTQYF.

The CDR3 nucleotides are TGTGCCAGCAGGGGCGGGAGTTTAGGGTACAATGAGCAGTTCTTC. Translating it yields CASRGGSLGYNEQFF. The V gene is TRBV5-6, the J gene TRBJ2-1; TRBD2 aligns across 7 bases. CDR1 and CDR2 from the germline V gene are SGHDT and YYEEEE. Germline trimming cut 5 bases from V and 4 bases from J; bases unmatched to any gene: 9. This CDR3 spans 15 amino acids.